Included here is one TCR beta chain sequence, with context. The antigen this receptor binds is unknown. Per-nucleotide qualities are absent, and no much larger clonotype sits a single base away. The V and J ends are trimmed by 11 bases and 4 bases, leaving 6 bases between them. Including cysteine and phenylalanine, the CDR3 has 9 amino acids. Only CDR3 DNA is held: 27 bases, read in frame from base 1. CDR1 is given as MNHGY and CDR2 as SAAAGT, both from the germline V gene. Library creation used 5' RACE. Sequencing instrument: Illumina HiSeq 2000. A universal primer binding site was introduced by template switching, and a unique molecular identifier was present in the final cDNA, enabling accurate counting of TCR cDNA molecules. Specific primers in the conserved constant-segment region were used to synthesize first-strand cDNA for TCR alpha and beta chains. Each cDNA library was double barcoded, with a SMART-Mk sample barcode plus Illumina barcodes, to control for contamination. Two successive PCR steps introduced TruSeq adapter sequences along with Illumina sample barcodes. The Illumina HiSeq platform was used with custom primers to sequence TCR alpha and beta cDNA libraries. The original pipeline was this. Unique molecular identifiers were extracted from raw reads with MiGEC, and CDR3 positions were determined with MiXCR. Recombination models were inferred per individual with the repgenHMM and IGoR tools using an EM algorithm. Shared clonotype analysis was performed with the tcR package in R, normalizing sharing by the product of cloneset sizes. To study raw recombination without the effects of thymic and clonal selection, out-of-frame nonproductive sequences were analyzed. Using fastp trimming at Q25 and MiXCR clonotype assembly, TCRdb reanalyzed the public sequencing data and kept in-frame beta chains. Rows matching on CDR3 protein sequence are summarized as one entry with the most common DNA and genes. The V and J calls and clone size are TCRdb's, not the authors'. Here the sample has 240,000 or so distinct CDR3 sequences; roughly 10% occur a single time. The ten largest make up about a tenth of the sample.

These data originate in a study of identical twins (dated by TCRdb to about 2016). Notes on the research overall: To test whether fetal clonotypes persist, this study deep-sequenced TCR alpha and beta repertoires from monozygotic twins, from unrelated adults of various ages, and from cord blood. Replicate twin experiments were performed at different times using different library preparation protocols to rule out contamination.

Paper-wide results and their limitations: Compared with coincidental sharing between unrelated individuals, out-of-frame TCR alpha sequences shared between twins showed an excess of sequences with low generation probability. Conclusions relied on cross-sectional statistical analysis, since the same donors could not be followed over many years. Invariant T cells such as MAIT and iNKT could partly confound zero-insertion analyses, although diverse VJ usage argued against such confounding for most clonotypes. In monozygotic twins, recombination models systematically underestimated out-of-frame TCR alpha sharing, but the models matched the sharing seen between unrelated individuals. Fewer insertions were carried by abundant cord blood beta clonotypes, a similar but weaker trend appeared in young adult naive repertoires, and no such trend appeared in memory repertoires. The excess sharing between twins in beta out-of-frame sequences was weaker because fewer shared sequences reduced the signal-to-noise ratio.

Every donor was a healthy Caucasian. Miltenyi CD45RO+ enrichment and human naive T-cell isolation kits were used to isolate memory (CD45RO+) and naive T cells from PBMC. The receptor comes from a middle-aged man in good health. Recombination connected TRBV6-8 to TRBJ2-7; no D gene is confidently identified. The sequenced sample was memory T cells sorted from blood. What the cell subset or site label conveys for this sample: CD45RO+ enriched T cells. The nucleotide sequence reads as follows: TGTGCCGGCTTGTACGAGCAGTACTTC. Translated, it gives CAGLYEQYF.